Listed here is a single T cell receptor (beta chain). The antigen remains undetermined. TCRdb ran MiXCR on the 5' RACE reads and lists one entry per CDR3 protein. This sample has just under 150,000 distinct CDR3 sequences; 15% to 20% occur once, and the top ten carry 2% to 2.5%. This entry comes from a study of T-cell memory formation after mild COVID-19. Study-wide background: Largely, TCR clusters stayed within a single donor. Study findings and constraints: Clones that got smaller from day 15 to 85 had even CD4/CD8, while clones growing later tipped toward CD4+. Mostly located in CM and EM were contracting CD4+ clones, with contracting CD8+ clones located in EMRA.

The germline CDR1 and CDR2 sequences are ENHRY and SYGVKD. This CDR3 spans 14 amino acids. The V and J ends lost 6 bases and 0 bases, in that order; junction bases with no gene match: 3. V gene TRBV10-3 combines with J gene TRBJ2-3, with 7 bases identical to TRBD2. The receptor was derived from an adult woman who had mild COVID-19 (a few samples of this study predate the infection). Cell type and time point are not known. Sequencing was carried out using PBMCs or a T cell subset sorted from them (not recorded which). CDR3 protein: CAIRAGDSTDTQYF. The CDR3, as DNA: TGTGCCATCAGGGCGGGGGATAGCACAGATACGCAGTATTTT.